The sequence of this T cell receptor beta chain was determined in a study of T-cell reconstitution after alpha-beta-depleted transplantation in children. Preparation of the TCRbeta library used unique molecular identifiers. TCRdb reprocessed the PCR reads with MiXCR, giving one entry per CDR3 protein. Of around 380,000 distinct CDR3 sequences in the sample, approximately 10% were seen once. Germline CDR1 reads SGDLS; CDR2 reads YYNGEE. The CDR3 spans 13 residues. V lost 4 bases, J lost 5 bases, and 10 bases lay in between. This chain connects TRBV9 to TRBJ2-1, with a tentative D call TRBD2 (5 bases). This sequence originates from a human donor who donated a stem cell graft to a child with acute myeloid leukemia. The sequenced sample was PBMCs from the stem cell graft donor, obtained from the stem cell graft. CDR3 sequence reads: CASSFDGDNEQFF. The CDR3 coding sequence is TGTGCCAGCAGCTTCGACGGGGACAATGAGCAGTTCTTC.